The rows below give T cell receptor beta chains drawn from one sample of a study of cytomegalovirus exposure and HLA in healthy donors. Data came from immunoSEQ multiplex PCR; TCRdb stores just in-frame clones and leaves some out. This sample yields 260,000 or so clones, of which 85% to 90% are seen a single time; less than 3% belongs to the top ten. The specimen sequenced was PBMCs. Receptors were obtained from a man between 18 and 29 years old in good health and CMV-seronegative. The CDR3 runs from the conserved cysteine through the conserved F or W. D genes are given only for firm matches. The size entry is marked missing in some rows and otherwise reads once, few, many or a size class.

>TRBJ2-7|TRBV5-1|TRBD1|once
CASSSGQGGTYEQYF
TGCGCCAGCAGCTCGGGACAGGGTGGGACCTACGAGCAGTACTTC
>TRBJ1-5|TRBV4-3|.|.
CASSLHLQANQPQHF
TGCGCCAGCAGCCTTCACCTACAGGCAAATCAGCCCCAGCATTTT
>TRBJ1-5|TRBV5-1|.|.
CASWYVLPQHF
TGCGCCAGCTGGTACGTACTCCCCCAGCATTTT
>TRBJ2-7|TRBV30|TRBD2|.
CAWSSHNPWSSGRAYEREQYF
TGTGCCTGGAGTTCTCATAACCCTTGGTCTAGCGGGAGGGCCTATGAGCGCGAGCAGTACTTC
>TRBJ1-2|TRBV6-1|.|once
CASMVGRALNYGYTF
TGTGCCAGCATGGTAGGCAGGGCCCTTAACTATGGCTACACCTTC
>TRBJ1-1|TRBV29-1|.|.
CSVDDLGGKAFF
TGCAGCGTTGACGACCTTGGGGGGAAAGCTTTCTTT
>TRBJ1-5|TRBV15|TRBD1|.
CATSDRLDQPQHF
TGTGCCACCTCGGACAGGTTAGATCAGCCCCAGCATTTT
>TRBJ2-1|TRBV6-1|.|.
CASSPVQGSYNEQFF
TGTGCCAGCAGCCCAGTACAGGGATCCTACAATGAGCAGTTCTTC
>TRBJ1-6|TRBV10-2|TRBD1|few
CASSGTGGNSPLHF
TGCGCCAGCAGTGGTACAGGGGGGAATTCACCCCTCCACTTT
>TRBJ1-5|TRBV30|TRBD1|.
CAWSSGTGYQPQHF
TGTGCCTGGAGTTCCGGGACAGGATATCAGCCCCAGCATTTT
>TRBJ1-3|TRBV6-5|.|.
CASSRGGTRGNTIYF
TGTGCCAGCAGTAGAGGGGGAACAAGGGGAAACACCATATATTTT
>TRBJ2-5|TRBV5-5|.|.
CASSFVAQGETQYF
TGTGCCAGCAGCTTCGTAGCGCAAGGAGAGACCCAGTACTTC
>TRBJ2-7|TRBV27|.|.
CASSTNSGPYEQYF
TGTGCCAGCAGTACCAATAGCGGTCCCTACGAGCAGTACTTC
>TRBJ2-2|TRBV11-2|.|.
CASSFMDFILTGELFF
TGTGCCAGCAGCTTCATGGACTTTATCCTCACCGGGGAGCTGTTTTTT
>TRBJ2-7|TRBV27|TRBD1|.
CASSPFGQGDEQYF
TGTGCCAGCAGTCCTTTCGGACAGGGTGACGAGCAGTACTTC
>TRBJ2-2|TRBV29-1|TRBD1|.
CSVGRTGAGELFF
TGCAGCGTTGGTAGGACAGGGGCCGGGGAGCTGTTTTTT
>TRBJ2-7|TRBV4-1|.|.
CASSQETRNYEQYF
TGCGCCAGCAGCCAAGAGACTAGAAACTACGAGCAGTACTTC
>TRBJ2-1|TRBV29-1|TRBD2|.
CSVSGSSYNEQFF
TGCAGCGTAAGCGGGAGCTCCTACAATGAGCAGTTCTTC
>TRBJ2-1|TRBV5-1|TRBD1|.
CASSLEQGNEQFF
TGCGCCAGCAGCTTGGAACAGGGGAATGAGCAGTTCTTC
>TRBJ1-1|TRBV9|TRBD1|.
CASSRGQGDTEAFF
TGTGCCAGCAGCCGCGGACAGGGGGACACTGAAGCTTTCTTT
>TRBJ1-2|TRBV16|.|.
CASSQFYNGEYGYTF
TGTGCCAGCAGCCAATTCTATAACGGAGAATATGGCTACACCTTC
>TRBJ1-2|TRBV10-2|.|few
CASSEMADGLWYGYTF
TGCGCCAGCAGTGAGATGGCAGATGGGCTTTGGTATGGCTACACCTTC
>TRBJ2-7|TRBV4-2|.|few
CASSQEGSSYEQYF
TGTGCCAGCAGCCAAGAGGGCAGCTCCTACGAGCAGTACTTC
>TRBJ1-5|TRBV27|TRBD1|few
CASRDQGVYQPQHF
TGTGCCAGCAGGGACCAGGGGGTCTATCAGCCCCAGCATTTT
>TRBJ2-1|TRBV29-1|.|.
CSVEARGMLEQFF
TGCAGCGTTGAAGCAAGGGGCATGTTGGAGCAGTTCTTC